This entry is about one T cell receptor beta chain. Its antigen is currently unknown. The sample comes from a study of beta chain features in type 1 diabetes. Findings of the study overall: Across all four CD4+ subsets, people with type 1 diabetes showed modestly shorter TCRB CDR3s.

Expressed TCRB transcripts were sequenced because the isolated RNA had all been reverse transcribed beforehand. Clones were sequenced by immunoSEQ multiplex PCR, and TCRdb holds only the in-frame ones, with some missing. The sample holds over 150,000 clones, 7.5% to 8.5% seen once. The clonotype comes from a man between 18 and 35 years old with type 1 diabetes. Sequencing was performed on central memory CD4+ T cells from blood.

The CDR3 bases are TGCGCCAGCAGCTTGGAAGGAGCGGGAGGGTTCGATGAGCAGTTCTTC. It yields the protein CASSLEGAGGFDEQFF. The genes are TRBV5-1 and TRBJ2-1; 10 positions match TRBD2. J was trimmed by 8 bases and V by 0 bases; bases with no gene match: 8. CDR3 size: 16 residues. Germline-derived CDR1 and CDR2 are SGHRS and YFSETQ.